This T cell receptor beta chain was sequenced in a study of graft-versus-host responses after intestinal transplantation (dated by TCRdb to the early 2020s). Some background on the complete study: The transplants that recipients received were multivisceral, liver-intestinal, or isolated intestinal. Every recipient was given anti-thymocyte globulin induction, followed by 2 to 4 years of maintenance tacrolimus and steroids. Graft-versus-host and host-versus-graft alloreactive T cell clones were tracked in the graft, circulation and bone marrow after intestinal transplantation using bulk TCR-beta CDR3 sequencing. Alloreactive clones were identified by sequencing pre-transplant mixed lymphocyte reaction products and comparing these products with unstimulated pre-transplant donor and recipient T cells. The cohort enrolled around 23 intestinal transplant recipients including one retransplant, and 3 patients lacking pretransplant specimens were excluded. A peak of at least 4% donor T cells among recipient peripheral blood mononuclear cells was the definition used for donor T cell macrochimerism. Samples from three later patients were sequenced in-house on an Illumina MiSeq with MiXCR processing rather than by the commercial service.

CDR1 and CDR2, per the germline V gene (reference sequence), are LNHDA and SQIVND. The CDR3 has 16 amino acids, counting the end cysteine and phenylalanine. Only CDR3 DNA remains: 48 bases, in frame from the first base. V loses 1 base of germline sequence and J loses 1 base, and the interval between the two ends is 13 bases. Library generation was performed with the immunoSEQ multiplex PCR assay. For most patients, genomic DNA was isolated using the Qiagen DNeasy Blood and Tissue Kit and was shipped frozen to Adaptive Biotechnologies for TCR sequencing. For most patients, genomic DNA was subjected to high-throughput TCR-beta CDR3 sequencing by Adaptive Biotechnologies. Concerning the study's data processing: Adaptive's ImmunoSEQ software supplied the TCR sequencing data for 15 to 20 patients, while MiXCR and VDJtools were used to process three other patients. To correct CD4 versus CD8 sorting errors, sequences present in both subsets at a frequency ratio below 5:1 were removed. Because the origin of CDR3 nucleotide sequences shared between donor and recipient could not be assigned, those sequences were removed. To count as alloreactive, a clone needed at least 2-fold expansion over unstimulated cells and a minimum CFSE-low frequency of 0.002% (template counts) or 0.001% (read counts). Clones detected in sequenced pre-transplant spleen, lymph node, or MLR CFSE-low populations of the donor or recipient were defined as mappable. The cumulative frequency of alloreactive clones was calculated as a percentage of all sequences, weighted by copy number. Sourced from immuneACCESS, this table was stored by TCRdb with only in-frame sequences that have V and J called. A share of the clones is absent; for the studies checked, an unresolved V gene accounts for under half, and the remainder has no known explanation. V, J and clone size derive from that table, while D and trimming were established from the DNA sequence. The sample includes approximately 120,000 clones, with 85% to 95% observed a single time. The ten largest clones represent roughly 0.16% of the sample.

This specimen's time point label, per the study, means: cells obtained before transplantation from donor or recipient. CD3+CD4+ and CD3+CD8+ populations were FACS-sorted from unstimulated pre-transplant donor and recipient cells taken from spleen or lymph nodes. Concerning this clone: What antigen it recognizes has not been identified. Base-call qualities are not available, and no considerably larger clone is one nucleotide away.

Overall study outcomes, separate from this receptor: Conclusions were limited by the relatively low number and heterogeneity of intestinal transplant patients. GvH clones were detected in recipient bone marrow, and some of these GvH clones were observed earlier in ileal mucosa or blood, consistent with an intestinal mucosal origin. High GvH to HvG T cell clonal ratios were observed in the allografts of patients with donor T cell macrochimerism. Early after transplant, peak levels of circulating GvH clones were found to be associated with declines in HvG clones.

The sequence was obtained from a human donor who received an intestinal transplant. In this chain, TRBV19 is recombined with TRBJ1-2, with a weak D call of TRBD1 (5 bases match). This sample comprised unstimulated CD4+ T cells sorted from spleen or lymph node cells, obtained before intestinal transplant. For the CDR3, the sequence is CASSIALDSYNYGYTF. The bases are TGTGCCAGTAGTATAGCCCTCGACAGCTATAACTATGGCTACACCTTC.